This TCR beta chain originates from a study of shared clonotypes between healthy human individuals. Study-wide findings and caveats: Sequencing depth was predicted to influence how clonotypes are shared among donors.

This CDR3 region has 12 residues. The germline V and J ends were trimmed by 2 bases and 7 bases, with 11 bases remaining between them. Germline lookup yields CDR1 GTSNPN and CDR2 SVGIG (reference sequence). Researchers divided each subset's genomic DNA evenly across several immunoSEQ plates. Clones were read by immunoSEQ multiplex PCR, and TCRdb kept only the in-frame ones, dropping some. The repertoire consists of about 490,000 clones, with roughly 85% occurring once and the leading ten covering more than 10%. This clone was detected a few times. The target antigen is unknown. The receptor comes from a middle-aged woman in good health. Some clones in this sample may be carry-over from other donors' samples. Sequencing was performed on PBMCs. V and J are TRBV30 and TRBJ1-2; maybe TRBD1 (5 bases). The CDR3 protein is CAWSPMGVGYTF. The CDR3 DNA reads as TGTGCCTGGAGTCCCATGGGGGTTGGCTACACCTTC.